A selection of T cell receptor beta chains follows, all from one sample in a study of cytomegalovirus exposure and HLA in healthy donors. Sequencing was performed with immunoSEQ multiplex PCR; in TCRdb, only in-frame clones are kept and a portion is missing. The sample has about 160,000 clones; about 72% are singletons. The material sequenced was PBMCs. All receptors derive from a man in his sixties in good health and CMV-seronegative. Each CDR3 is given with its conserved first and last residue. The D gene is left open where the match is weak. A row's size may be missing; if present it is once, few, many or a size class.

TRBV15,.,TRBD1,TRBJ1-5,TGTGCCACCAGCAGAGGACAGGGTGGAGATCAGCCCCAGCATTTT,CATSRGQGGDQPQHF
TRBV27,.,TRBD1,TRBJ2-7,TGTGCCAGCAGTTTAGACAGGGGCCCCTCCTACGAGCAGTACTTC,CASSLDRGPSYEQYF
TRBV7-3,once,TRBD2,TRBJ2-4,TGTGCCAGCAGCTTTAGCGGGGGGGCCTCGGGAAACATTCAGTACTTC,CASSFSGGASGNIQYF
TRBV5-4,.,.,TRBJ1-1,TGTGCCAGCAGCTTGGGGGGGCGATTAGGAAAGAACACTGAAGCTTTCTTT,CASSLGGRLGKNTEAFF
TRBV10-3,once,.,TRBJ1-4,TGTGCCATCAGTGAGTCATGGGGGCGTGGGGAGGAAAAACTGTTTTTT,CAISESWGRGEEKLFF
TRBV27,.,.,TRBJ2-3,TGTGCCAGCAGACTATCCACAGATACGCAGTATTTT,CASRLSTDTQYF
TRBV29-1,few,TRBD2,TRBJ2-3,TGCAGCATCGGGGGGACTAGCGGGATTACGCAGTATTTT,CSIGGTSGITQYF
TRBV28,.,.,TRBJ2-2,TGTGCCAGCAGTTCCCCTGGGGGCCGGGACCACACCGGGGAGCTGTTTTTT,CASSSPGGRDHTGELFF
TRBV27,few,TRBD1,TRBJ1-5,TGTGCCAGCAGCTTCCTTCCGACAGGGGAGAGCAATCAGCCCCAGCATTTT,CASSFLPTGESNQPQHF
TRBV10-2,.,.,TRBJ2-1,TGCGCCAGCACGGGGACTGACTACAATGAGCAGTTCTTC,CASTGTDYNEQFF
TRBV11-2,.,.,TRBJ2-1,TGTGCCAGCAGCTTACTACTAGTCCCCAATGAGCAGTTCTTC,CASSLLLVPNEQFF
TRBV13,.,TRBD2,TRBJ2-5,TGTGCCAGCAGCTTAGGGACTAGCGGGAGGAAACGGGAGACCCAGTACTTC,CASSLGTSGRKRETQYF
TRBV10-3,.,.,TRBJ2-6,TGTGCCATCACTACAGGGACCGCTAGATCTGGGGCCAACGTCCTGACTTTC,CAITTGTARSGANVLTF
TRBV5-5,.,.,TRBJ2-7,TGTGCCAGCAGCGCGGGCGACAAACCCTACGAGCAGTACTTC,CASSAGDKPYEQYF
TRBV16,.,.,TRBJ2-2,TGTGCCAGCCAGACAGATACGAACACCGGGGAGCTGTTTTTT,CASQTDTNTGELFF
TRBV6-5,.,TRBD1,TRBJ2-1,TGTGCCAGCAGCCGGACAGGGTCCGGTGAGCAGTTCTTC,CASSRTGSGEQFF
TRBV5-1,.,TRBD1,TRBJ2-7,TGCGCCAGCAGCTTGGCACTGGGACAGAACTACGAGCAGTACTTC,CASSLALGQNYEQYF
TRBV30,.,TRBD1,TRBJ1-2,TGTGCCTGGGAATGGACAGGATACTATGGCTACACCTTC,CAWEWTGYYGYTF
TRBV28,.,.,TRBJ1-1,TGTGCCAGCAGTTCCGGACTCCCTGAAGCTTTCTTT,CASSSGLPEAFF
TRBV27,.,.,TRBJ2-7,TGTGCCAGCAAGTCGGGGGACTCCCCCTACGAGCAGTACTTC,CASKSGDSPYEQYF
TRBV5-1,once,TRBD2,TRBJ2-5,TGCGCCAGCAGCTTGGTGGCTAGCGGGGGTGAGACCCAGTACTTC,CASSLVASGGETQYF
TRBV6-6,.,TRBD1,TRBJ2-1,TGTGCCAGCAGGCGGACGACAGGGGTCACCTACAATGAGCAGTTCTTC,CASRRTTGVTYNEQFF
TRBV7-9,.,.,TRBJ2-3,TGTGCCAGCAGCTTCTCAGGGGCTTTTTCTGATACGCAGTATTTT,CASSFSGAFSDTQYF
TRBV28,.,TRBD1,TRBJ1-5,TGTGCCAGCAGCGACGACAGGGAGCAGCCCCAGCATTTT,CASSDDREQPQHF
TRBV7-9,.,TRBD1,TRBJ1-5,TGTGCCAGCAGCCCAACAGGGGGGGACAATCAGCCCCAGCATTTT,CASSPTGGDNQPQHF
TRBV7-7,.,TRBD2,TRBJ2-1,TGTGCCAGCAGCTTAGGGCTAGCGGGGCCGAATGAGCAGTTCTTC,CASSLGLAGPNEQFF
TRBV27,.,.,TRBJ2-3,TGTGCCAGCAGTTCCCACGGGATAGCGGCTGCGGGCACAGATACGCAGTATTTT,CASSSHGIAAAGTDTQYF
TRBV6-1,few,TRBD1,TRBJ1-2,TGTGCCAGCAGCGATACAGGGGGCGCATATGGCTACACCTTC,CASSDTGGAYGYTF
TRBV10-2,.,.,TRBJ1-4,TGCGCCAGCAGTGCAGACAGGATAAATGAAAAACTGTTTTTT,CASSADRINEKLFF
TRBV27,.,TRBD1,TRBJ2-6,TGTGCCAGCAGTCGGACAGGTTCCAGTTCTGGGGCCAACGTCCTGACTTTC,CASSRTGSSSGANVLTF
TRBV11-3,few,TRBD2,TRBJ2-1,TGTGCGTCAACCGGGACTAGCGGGGCCCCTGAGCAGTTCTTC,CASTGTSGAPEQFF
TRBV6-5,.,.,TRBJ1-5,TGTGCCAGCAGTCCCATCTTCCGGGGAAAGCAGCCCCAGCATTTT,CASSPIFRGKQPQHF
TRBV4-3,.,TRBD2,TRBJ2-2,TGCGCCAGCAGCCGCCGAACTAGCGGGAGACGAGGGAGAACCGGGGAGCTGTTTTTT,CASSRRTSGRRGRTGELFF
TRBV5-5,once,TRBD1,TRBJ2-7,TGTGCCAGCAGTCTCGGGACAGGGGCCCACGAGCAGTACTTC,CASSLGTGAHEQYF
TRBV13,.,TRBD2,TRBJ2-1,TGTGCCAGCAGCCCGACTAGCGGGGTGTACAATGAGCAGTTCTTC,CASSPTSGVYNEQFF
TRBV5-5,.,.,TRBJ1-4,TGTGCCAGCAGCTCATATCGGGCAGGGATCAATGAAAAACTGTTTTTT,CASSSYRAGINEKLFF
TRBV27,.,.,TRBJ2-5,TGTGCCAGCGTACTATCATACGGAAGCCAAGAGACCCAGTACTTC,CASVLSYGSQETQYF
TRBV6-6,.,TRBD1,TRBJ2-7,TGTGCCAGCAGTTACCCCGACAGGGGGCATGAGCAGTACTTC,CASSYPDRGHEQYF
TRBV7-2,.,.,TRBJ1-2,TGTGCCAGCAGCCAAGCTTCACAGGGCAGTGGCTACACCTTC,CASSQASQGSGYTF
TRBV4-1,few,TRBD2,TRBJ2-1,TGCGCCAGCAGCCAGCTAAGGAGACTAGCGGGAGGAGGCGGTGAGCAGTTCTTC,CASSQLRRLAGGGGEQFF
TRBV7-2,.,TRBD1,TRBJ2-3,TGTGCCAGCAGCTTTCGAACCCCGGGACAGAGCACAGATACGCAGTATTTT,CASSFRTPGQSTDTQYF
TRBV29-1,.,TRBD1,TRBJ2-7,TGCAGCGTTGAGGACAGGGACAACGAGCAGTACTTC,CSVEDRDNEQYF
TRBV4-3,.,TRBD2,TRBJ2-3,TGCGCCAGCAGCCCTAGCGGGAGGGCGGTGGATACGCAGTATTTT,CASSPSGRAVDTQYF
TRBV13,few,.,TRBJ1-2,TGTGCCAGCAGCTCAGCCGGGGGGGGGCTAGTTGGCTACACCTTC,CASSSAGGGLVGYTF
TRBV7-2,.,.,TRBJ2-5,TGTGCCAGCAGCTCCCAAAGCGGGTCCAGCCAAGAGACCCAGTACTTC,CASSSQSGSSQETQYF
TRBV7-2,.,TRBD2,TRBJ2-3,TGTGCCAGCAGACCTCAAACTAGCGGGGGGGCCGGAGTTACAGATACGCAGTATTTT,CASRPQTSGGAGVTDTQYF
TRBV7-9,.,.,TRBJ1-2,TGTTCCAGCGGGGGACCGGACAGCGATAACTATGGCTACACCTTC,CSSGGPDSDNYGYTF
TRBV19,.,.,TRBJ1-3,TGTGCCAGTACCCGCGAACAGGCTGGAAACACCATATATTTT,CASTREQAGNTIYF
TRBV19,.,TRBD1,TRBJ1-5,TGTGCCAGTAGTATGGGGGGACAGGGGGACCAGCCCCAGCATTTT,CASSMGGQGDQPQHF
TRBV9,.,.,TRBJ1-3,TGTGCCAGCAGCGTAGGGGGGAATACAGGGAGCTCTGGAAACACCATATATTTT,CASSVGGNTGSSGNTIYF